The subject of this entry is one T cell receptor (beta chain). CDR3 size: 13 residues. V was clipped by 7 bases and J by 1 base, with 11 bases between them. Germline V lookup: CDR1 MGHDK, CDR2 SYGVNS. These data are taken from a study of T cell changes during pregnancy in multiple sclerosis. Using immunoSEQ multiplex PCR, the repertoire was profiled, and TCRdb retains in-frame clones only, with some absent. The data show around 50,000 clones, approximately 92% seen once. The V gene is TRBV25-1, the J gene TRBJ2-7; D is perhaps TRBD1 (6 bases). This material consisted of CD8+ T cells from peripheral blood mononuclear cells, taken in the second trimester of pregnancy. The receptor comes from a female donor with multiple sclerosis, enrolled in a pregnancy study. In DNA form, the CDR3 reads TGTGCCAGCACCGGGACACGATCCTACGAGCAGTACTTC. It encodes CASTGTRSYEQYF.